This entry lists 4 T cell receptor beta chains sequenced from one sample in a study of siplizumab effects on memory and regulatory T cells. Produced via immunoSEQ multiplex PCR; TCRdb's table is partial and in-frame only. The sample has more than 75,000 clones, 93% seen once; the top ten hold 6.5%. Material: CD8+ T cells sorted from blood. The receptors originated from a human donor in good health.

V is TRBV25-1 and J is TRBJ2-7, with unresolved D. Trimming left V 5 bases short and J 6 bases short, with 14 bases between. Germline CDR1 reads MGHDK; CDR2 reads SYGVNS. The CDR3 contains 13 residues. Here the CDR3 DNA reads TGTGCCAGCAGTACCGCTTCGTTTGCCGAGCAGTACTTC. Translated: CASSTASFAEQYF.

The chain recombines TRBV19 with TRBJ1-1, with D maybe TRBD1 (5 bases). The germline gives CDR1 LNHDA, CDR2 SQIVND (reference sequence). This CDR3 region has 13 residues. V was shortened by 5 bases and J by 1 base, with 8 bases between the two germline ends. CDR3 DNA sequence: TGTGCCAGTAGTGAACAGGAGAACACTGAAGCTTTCTTT. It translates to CASSEQENTEAFF. The variable domain in full, completed from reference TRBV19 and TRBJ1-1, reads DGGITQSPKYLFRKEGQNVTLSCEQNLNHDAMYWYRQDPGQGLRLIYYSQIVNDFQKGDIAEGYSVSREKKESFPLTVTSAQKNPTAFYLCASSEQENTEAFFGQGTRLTVV.

The CDR3 sequence is CASSQDGTFNQPQHF. CDR3 in DNA: TGCGCCAGCAGCCAAGATGGGACATTTAATCAGCCCCAGCATTTT. V is TRBV4-3 and J is TRBJ1-5; D is possibly TRBD1 (6 bases). With 0 bases removed from V and 4 bases from J, the gap between germline ends came to 10 bases. Germline lookup yields CDR1 LGHNA and CDR2 YSLEER. This CDR3 has 15 amino acids.

The chain carries TRBV27 and TRBJ1-1, with a possible D match to TRBD1 (5 bases). CDR3 length: 14 amino acids. From germline, CDR1 is MNHEY and CDR2 SMNVEV (reference sequence). V was cut by 3 bases and J by 3 bases, with 11 bases left in between. The CDR3 spells CASSFQGGYTEAFF. CDR3 bases: TGTGCCAGCAGTTTCCAGGGTGGGTACACTGAAGCTTTCTTT.